This entry describes one T cell receptor (beta chain). Its antigen is unknown. The data belong to a study of T cell responses to AZD1222 COVID-19 vaccine. Method: immunoSEQ multiplex PCR; TCRdb's copy keeps in-frame clones and lacks some. The data show 160,000 or so clones, with 85% to 95% seen just once and approximately 4% held by the top ten. Whole-study results and caveats: Clonal diversity was possibly underestimated, and the donors were mostly white British, with more females.

V lost 0 bases to trimming and J lost 5 bases, with 16 bases between them. This CDR3 contains 16 residues. The germline V gene has CDR1 MNHEY and CDR2 SVGAGI. The J gene is TRBJ1-1, the V gene TRBV6-5; D possibly corresponds to TRBD1 (6 bases). The TCR originated in an adult in good health. This material consisted of peripheral blood, taken on day 0 of AZD1222 vaccination. The CDR3 here is CASSYSPGARRTEAFF. DNA of the CDR3: TGTGCCAGCAGTTACTCTCCGGGGGCGCGGAGAACTGAAGCTTTCTTT.